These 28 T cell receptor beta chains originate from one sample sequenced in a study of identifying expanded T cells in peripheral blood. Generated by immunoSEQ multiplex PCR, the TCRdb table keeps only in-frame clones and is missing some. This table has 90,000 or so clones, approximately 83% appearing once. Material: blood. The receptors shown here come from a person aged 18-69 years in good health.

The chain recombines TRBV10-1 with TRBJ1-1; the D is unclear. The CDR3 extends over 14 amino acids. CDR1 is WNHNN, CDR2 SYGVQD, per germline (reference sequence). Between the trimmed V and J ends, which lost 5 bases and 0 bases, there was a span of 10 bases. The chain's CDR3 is CASSIGRVNTEAFF. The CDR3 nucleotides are TGCGCCAGCAGTATTGGGAGGGTGAACACTGAAGCTTTCTTT.

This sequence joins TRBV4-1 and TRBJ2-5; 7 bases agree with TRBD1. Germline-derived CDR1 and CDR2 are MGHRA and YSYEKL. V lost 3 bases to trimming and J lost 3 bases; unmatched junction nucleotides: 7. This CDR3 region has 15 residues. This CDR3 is CASSHPGTEEETQYF. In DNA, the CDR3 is TGCGCCAGCAGCCACCCCGGGACAGAAGAAGAGACCCAGTACTTC.

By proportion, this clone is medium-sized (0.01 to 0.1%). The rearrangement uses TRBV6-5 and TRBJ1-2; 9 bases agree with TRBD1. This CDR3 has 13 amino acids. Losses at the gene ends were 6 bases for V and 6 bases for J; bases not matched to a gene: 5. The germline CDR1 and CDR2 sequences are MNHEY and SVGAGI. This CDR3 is CASSQQGANGYTF. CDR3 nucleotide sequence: TGTGCCAGCAGCCAACAGGGGGCGAATGGCTACACCTTC.

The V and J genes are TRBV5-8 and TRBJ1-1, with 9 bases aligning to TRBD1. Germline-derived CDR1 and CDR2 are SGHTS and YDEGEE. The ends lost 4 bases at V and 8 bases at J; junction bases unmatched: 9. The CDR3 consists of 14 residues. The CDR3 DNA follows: TGTGCCAGCAGCCTGGGGACAGGGCATGGAGAAGCTTTCTTT. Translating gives CASSLGTGHGEAFF. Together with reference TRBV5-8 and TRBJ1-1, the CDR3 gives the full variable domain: EAGVTQSPTHLIKTRGQQATLRCSPISGHTSVYWYQQALGLGLQFLLWYDEGEERNRGNFPPRFSGRQFPNYSSELNVNALELEDSALYLCASSLGTGHGEAFFGQGTRLTVV.

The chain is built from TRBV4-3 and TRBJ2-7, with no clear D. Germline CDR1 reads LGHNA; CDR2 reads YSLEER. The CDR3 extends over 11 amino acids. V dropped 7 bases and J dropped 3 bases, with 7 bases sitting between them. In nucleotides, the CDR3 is TGCGCCAGCAACGACGGCTACGAGCAGTACTTC. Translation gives CASNDGYEQYF.

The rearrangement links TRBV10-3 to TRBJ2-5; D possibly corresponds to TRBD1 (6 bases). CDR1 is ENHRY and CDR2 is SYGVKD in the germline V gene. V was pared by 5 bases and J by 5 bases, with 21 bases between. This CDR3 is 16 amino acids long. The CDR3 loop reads CAISSRMDTQGETQYF. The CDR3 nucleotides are TGTGCCATCAGTTCCCGGATGGACACCCAGGGGGAGACCCAGTACTTC.

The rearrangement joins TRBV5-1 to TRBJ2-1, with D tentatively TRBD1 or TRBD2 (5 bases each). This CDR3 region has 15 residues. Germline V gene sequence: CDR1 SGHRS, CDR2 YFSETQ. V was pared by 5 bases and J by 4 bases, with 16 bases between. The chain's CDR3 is CASSLEGFAYNEQFF. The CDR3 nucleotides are TGCGCCAGCAGTCTTGAGGGGTTCGCTTACAATGAGCAGTTCTTC.

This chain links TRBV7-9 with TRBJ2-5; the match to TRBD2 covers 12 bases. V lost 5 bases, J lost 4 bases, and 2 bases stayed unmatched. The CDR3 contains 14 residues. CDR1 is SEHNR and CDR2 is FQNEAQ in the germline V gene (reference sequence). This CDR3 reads CASSPGLAGETQYF. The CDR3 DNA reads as TGTGCCAGCAGCCCGGGACTAGCGGGAGAGACCCAGTACTTC.

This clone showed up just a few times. The DNA of the CDR3 is TGTGCCACCCAGGCAGGGGGCGGTGAGCCCCAGCATTTT. It is translated as CATQAGGGEPQHF. The chain carries TRBV6-1 and TRBJ1-5, with TRBD1 matching 8 bases. After removal of 10 bases from V and 8 bases from J, the junction contained 10 bases not matched to a gene. Germline V gives CDR1 MNHNS, CDR2 SASEGT. The CDR3 has 13 amino acids.

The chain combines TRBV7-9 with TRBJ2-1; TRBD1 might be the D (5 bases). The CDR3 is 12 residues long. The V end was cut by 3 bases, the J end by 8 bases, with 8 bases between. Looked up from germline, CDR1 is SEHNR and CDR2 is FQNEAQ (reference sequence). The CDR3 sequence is CASSFSRDEQFF. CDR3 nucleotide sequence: TGTGCCAGCAGCTTCTCCAGGGATGAGCAGTTCTTC.

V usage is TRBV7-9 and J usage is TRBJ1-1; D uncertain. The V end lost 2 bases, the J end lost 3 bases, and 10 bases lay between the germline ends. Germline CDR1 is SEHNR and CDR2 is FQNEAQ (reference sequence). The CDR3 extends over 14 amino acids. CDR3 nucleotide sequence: TGTGCCAGCAGCTTATTCGTTGGAGACACTGAAGCTTTCTTT. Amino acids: CASSLFVGDTEAFF. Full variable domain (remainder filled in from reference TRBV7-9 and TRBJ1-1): DTGVSQNPRHKITKRGQNVTFRCDPISEHNRLYWYRQTLGQGPEFLTYFQNEAQLEKSRLLSDRFSAERPKGSFSTLEIQRTEQGDSAMYLCASSLFVGDTEAFFGQGTRLTVV.

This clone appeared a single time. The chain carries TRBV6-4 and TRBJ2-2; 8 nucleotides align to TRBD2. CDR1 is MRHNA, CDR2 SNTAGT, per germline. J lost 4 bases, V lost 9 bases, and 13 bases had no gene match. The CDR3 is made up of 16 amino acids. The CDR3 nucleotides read TGTGCCAGGCGATCGGTTCGGGAGGGAATCACCGGGGAGCTGTTTTTT. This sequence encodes CARRSVREGITGELFF.

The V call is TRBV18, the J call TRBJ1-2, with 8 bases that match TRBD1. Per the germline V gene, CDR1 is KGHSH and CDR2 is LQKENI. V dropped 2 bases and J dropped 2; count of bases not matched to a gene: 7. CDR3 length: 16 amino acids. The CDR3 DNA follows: TGTGCCAGCTCACCAACCCTTGGACAGGGCAACTATGGCTACACCTTC. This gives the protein CASSPTLGQGNYGYTF.

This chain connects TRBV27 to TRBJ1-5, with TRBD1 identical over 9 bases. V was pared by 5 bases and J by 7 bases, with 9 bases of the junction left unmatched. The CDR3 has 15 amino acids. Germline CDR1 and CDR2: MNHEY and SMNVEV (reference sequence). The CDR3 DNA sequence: TGTGCCAGCAGTCCAAGACAGGGGGGGAAACAGCCCCAGCATTTT. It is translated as CASSPRQGGKQPQHF.

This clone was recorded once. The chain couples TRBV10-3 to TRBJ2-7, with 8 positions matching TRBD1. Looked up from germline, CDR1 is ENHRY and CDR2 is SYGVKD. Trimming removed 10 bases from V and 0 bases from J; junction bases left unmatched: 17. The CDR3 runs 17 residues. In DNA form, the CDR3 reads TGTGCCACAAGTGAGACGGGGACAGGCCTCGACTCCTACGAGCAGTACTTC. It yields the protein CATSETGTGLDSYEQYF.

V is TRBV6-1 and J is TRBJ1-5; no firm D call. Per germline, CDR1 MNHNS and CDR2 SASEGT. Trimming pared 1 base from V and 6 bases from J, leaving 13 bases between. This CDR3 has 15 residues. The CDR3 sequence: CASSEVGWGGQPQHF. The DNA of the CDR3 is TGTGCCAGCAGTGAAGTAGGTTGGGGAGGTCAGCCCCAGCATTTT.

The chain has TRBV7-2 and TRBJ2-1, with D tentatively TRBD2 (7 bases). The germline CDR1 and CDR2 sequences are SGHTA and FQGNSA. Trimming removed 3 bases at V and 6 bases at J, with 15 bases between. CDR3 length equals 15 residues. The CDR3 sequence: CASSLTPGGINEQFF. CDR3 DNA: TGTGCCAGCAGCTTGACCCCGGGGGGCATCAATGAGCAGTTCTTC. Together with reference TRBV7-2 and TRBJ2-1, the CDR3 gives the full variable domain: GAGVSQSPSNKVTEKGKDVELRCDPISGHTALYWYRQSLGQGLEFLIYFQGNSAPDKSGLPSDRFSAERTGGSVSTLTIQRTQQEDSAVYLCASSLTPGGINEQFFGPGTRLTVL.

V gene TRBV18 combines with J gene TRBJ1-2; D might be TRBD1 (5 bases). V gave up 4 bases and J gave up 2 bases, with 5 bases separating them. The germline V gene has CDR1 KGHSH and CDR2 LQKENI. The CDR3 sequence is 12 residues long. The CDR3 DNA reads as TGTGCCAGCTCACAGGGGAACTATGGCTACACCTTC. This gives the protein CASSQGNYGYTF.

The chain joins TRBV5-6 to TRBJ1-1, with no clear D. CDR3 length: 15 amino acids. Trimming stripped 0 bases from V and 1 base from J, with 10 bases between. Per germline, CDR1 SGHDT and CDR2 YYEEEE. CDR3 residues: CASSLGPEKNTEAFF. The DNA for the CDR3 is TGTGCCAGCAGCTTGGGTCCAGAGAAGAACACTGAAGCTTTCTTT. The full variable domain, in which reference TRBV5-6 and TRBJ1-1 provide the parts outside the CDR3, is DAGVTQSPTHLIKTRGQQVTLRCSPKSGHDTVSWYQQALGQGPQFIFQYYEEEERQRGNFPDRFSGHQFPNYSSELNVNALLLGDSALYLCASSLGPEKNTEAFFGQGTRLTVV.

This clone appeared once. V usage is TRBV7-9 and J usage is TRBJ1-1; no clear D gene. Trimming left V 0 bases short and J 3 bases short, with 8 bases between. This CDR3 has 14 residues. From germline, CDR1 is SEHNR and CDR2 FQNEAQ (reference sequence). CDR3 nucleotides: TGTGCCAGCAGCTTAGCTCCCGTACACACTGAAGCTTTCTTT. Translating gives CASSLAPVHTEAFF.

DNA of the CDR3: TGTGCCAGCAGAGATTATCACCGGGAATCAACCTACAATGAGCAGTTCTTC. It is translated as CASRDYHRESTYNEQFF. The chain carries TRBV7-9 and TRBJ2-1; tentative D call: TRBD2 (5 bases). V lost 6 bases, J lost 2 bases, and 20 bases lay in between. CDR3 length: 17 residues. Germline V gene data show CDR1 as SEHNR and CDR2 as FQNEAQ (reference sequence).

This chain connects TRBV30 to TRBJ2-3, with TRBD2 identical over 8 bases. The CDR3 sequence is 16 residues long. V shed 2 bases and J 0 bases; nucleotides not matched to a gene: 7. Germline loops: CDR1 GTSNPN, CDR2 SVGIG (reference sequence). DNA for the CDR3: TGTGCCTGGAGTCCCGGACTAGCAGCTAGCACAGATACGCAGTATTTT. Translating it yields CAWSPGLAASTDTQYF.

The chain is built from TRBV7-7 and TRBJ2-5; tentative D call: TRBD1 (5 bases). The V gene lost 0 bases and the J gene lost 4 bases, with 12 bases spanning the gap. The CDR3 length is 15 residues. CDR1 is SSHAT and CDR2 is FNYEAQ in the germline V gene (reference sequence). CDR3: CASSLASGGAETQYF. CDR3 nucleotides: TGTGCCAGCAGCTTAGCCTCGGGTGGGGCAGAGACCCAGTACTTC.

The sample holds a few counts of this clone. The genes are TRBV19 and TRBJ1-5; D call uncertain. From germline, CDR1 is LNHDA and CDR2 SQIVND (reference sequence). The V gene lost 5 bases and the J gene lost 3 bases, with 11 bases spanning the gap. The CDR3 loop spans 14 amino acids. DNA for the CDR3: TGTGCCAGTAGTCCCGACGGACTCAATCAGCCCCAGCATTTT. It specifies CASSPDGLNQPQHF.

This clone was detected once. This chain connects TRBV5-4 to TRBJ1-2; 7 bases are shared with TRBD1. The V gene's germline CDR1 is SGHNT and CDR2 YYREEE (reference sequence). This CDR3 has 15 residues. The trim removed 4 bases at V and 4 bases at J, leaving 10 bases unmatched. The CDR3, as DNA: TGTGCCAGCAGCAGCACAGGGGAGTTTGGCTATGGCTACACCTTC. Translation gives CASSSTGEFGYGYTF. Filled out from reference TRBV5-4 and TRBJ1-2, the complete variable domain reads ETGVTQSPTHLIKTRGQQVTLRCSSQSGHNTVSWYQQALGQGPQFIFQYYREEENGRGNFPPRFSGLQFPNYSSELNVNALELDDSALYLCASSSTGEFGYGYTFGSGTRLTVV.

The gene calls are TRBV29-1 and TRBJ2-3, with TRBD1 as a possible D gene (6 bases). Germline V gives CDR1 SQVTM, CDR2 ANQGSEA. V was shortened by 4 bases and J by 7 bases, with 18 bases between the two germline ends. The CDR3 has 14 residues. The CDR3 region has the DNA TGCAGCGTTGTGGTTTTTTTCCGGGACAATACGCAGTATTTT. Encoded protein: CSVVVFFRDNTQYF.

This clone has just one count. CDR3 in amino acids: CASSLEGQGNQPQHF. The CDR3 region has the DNA TGTGCCAGCAGCTTGGAGGGGCAAGGCAATCAGCCCCAGCATTTT. The chain employs TRBV5-6 and TRBJ1-5; tentatively, D is TRBD1 (5 bases). This CDR3 is 15 amino acids long. Germline V CDR1 and CDR2: SGHDT, YYEEEE. Trimming left V 0 bases short and J 2 bases short, with 9 bases between. Full variable domain (missing parts from reference TRBV5-6 and TRBJ1-5): DAGVTQSPTHLIKTRGQQVTLRCSPKSGHDTVSWYQQALGQGPQFIFQYYEEEERQRGNFPDRFSGHQFPNYSSELNVNALLLGDSALYLCASSLEGQGNQPQHFGDGTRLSIL.

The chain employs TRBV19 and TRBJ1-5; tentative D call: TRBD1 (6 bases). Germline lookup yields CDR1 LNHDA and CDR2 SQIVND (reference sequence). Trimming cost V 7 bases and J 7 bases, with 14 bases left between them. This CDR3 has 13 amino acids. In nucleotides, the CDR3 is TGTGCCAGTACCCCACAGGGTCGGCAGCCCCAGCATTTT. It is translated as CASTPQGRQPQHF.